Sequencing of this T cell receptor beta chain was carried out in a study of T-cell memory formation after mild COVID-19. Study as a whole: In these data, TCR clusters were largely donor specific.

The CDR3 covers 13 residues. Germline V gives CDR1 KGHDR, CDR2 SFDVKD. Trimming removed 4 bases at V and 9 bases at J, with 12 bases between. From the 5' RACE reads, TCRdb called clonotypes with MiXCR, one entry per CDR3 protein. Of hundreds of thousands of distinct CDR3 sequences listed, about a fifth were seen once; the top ten hold approximately 8%. The specimen sequenced was PBMCs or a T cell subset sorted from them (not recorded which). The sequence was obtained from an adult woman who had mild COVID-19 (a few samples of this study predate the infection). Cell type and time point are not known. The chain couples TRBV24-1 to TRBJ2-1; D remains unclear. The CDR3 region is CATSDPLRSEQFF. The CDR3 DNA reads as TGTGCCACCAGTGACCCCTTAAGGAGTGAGCAGTTCTTC.